This is a list of T cell receptor beta chains from one sample in a study of T-cell reconstitution after alpha-beta-depleted transplantation in children. TCRdb fed the PCR reads into MiXCR, producing one record per CDR3 protein. This sample has over 100,000 distinct CDR3 sequences, with 4.5% to 7.5% found just once. Sequencing used PBMCs, mostly from graft donor cells, obtained 60 days after TCRalphabeta/CD19-depleted stem cell transplant. The receptors here all came from a female patient aged 2 to 10 who had a stem cell transplant for Fanconi anemia, so the T cells may come from the graft donor. The CDR3 runs from the conserved cysteine through the conserved F or W. A D gene is named only where the DNA matches it firmly. Size tells how often a clone was seen (once, few, many) or the class of an expanded clone, and some rows leave it out.

CDR3: CASSFSGKGTDTQYF
DNA: TGTGCCAGCAGCTTTTCTGGCAAAGGCACAGATACGCAGTATTTT
V: TRBV7-3
size: NA
J: TRBJ2-3
D: NA

CDR3: CASSLGGGLQYNEQFF
DNA: TGCGCCAGCAGCTTGGGAGGTGGGTTGCAGTACAATGAGCAGTTCTTC
V: TRBV5-1
size: NA
J: TRBJ2-1
D: NA

CDR3: CASSLKTSNEQFF
DNA: TGTGCCAGCAGCTTAAAGACTAGCAATGAGCAGTTCTTC
V: TRBV7-3
size: few
J: TRBJ2-1
D: NA

CDR3: CASSLDRDTEAFF
DNA: TGTGCCAGCAGCTTGGACAGGGACACTGAAGCTTTCTTT
V: TRBV7-3
size: many
J: TRBJ1-1
D: TRBD1

CDR3: CASSLRGETQYF
DNA: TGTGCCAGCAGCTTAAGAGGAGAGACCCAGTACTTC
V: TRBV7-2
size: many
J: TRBJ2-5
D: NA

CDR3: CSVQGKNSGTDTQYF
DNA: TGCAGCGTACAGGGGAAGAATAGCGGCACAGATACGCAGTATTTT
V: TRBV29-1
size: many
J: TRBJ2-3
D: TRBD1

CDR3: CASRRGPADTQYF
DNA: TGTGCCAGCAGAAGAGGACCCGCAGATACGCAGTATTTT
V: TRBV28
size: many
J: TRBJ2-3
D: NA

CDR3: CASSPLLISNTEAFF
DNA: TGTGCCAGCAGCCCTCTTTTGATATCGAACACTGAAGCTTTCTTT
V: TRBV12-3/TRBV12-4
size: many
J: TRBJ1-1
D: NA

CDR3: CASSQPTKETQYF
DNA: TGTGCCAGCAGCCAACCCACTAAAGAGACCCAGTACTTC
V: TRBV7-2
size: many
J: TRBJ2-5
D: NA

CDR3: CASSLGQGGKGYTF
DNA: TGCGCCAGCAGCTTGGGACAGGGGGGGAAAGGCTACACCTTC
V: TRBV5-1
size: NA
J: TRBJ1-2
D: TRBD1

CDR3: CASSLDGGREAFF
DNA: TGTGCCAGCAGCTTAGATGGGGGCAGGGAAGCTTTCTTT
V: TRBV7-9
size: many
J: TRBJ1-1
D: NA

CDR3: CASSYRTGGAHIETQYF
DNA: TGCGCCAGCAGCTACCGGACAGGGGGCGCGCATATAGAGACCCAGTACTTC
V: TRBV5-1
size: many
J: TRBJ2-5
D: TRBD1

CDR3: CASSPGQGAFLQYF
DNA: TGCGCCAGCAGCCCGGGACAGGGGGCTTTTCTCCAGTACTTC
V: TRBV5-1
size: many
J: TRBJ2-7
D: TRBD1

CDR3: CSVPGPSFTGELFF
DNA: TGCAGCGTTCCGGGGCCTAGCTTCACCGGGGAGCTGTTTTTT
V: TRBV29-1
size: few
J: TRBJ2-2
D: NA

CDR3: CASSSLAEAYNEQFF
DNA: TGTGCCAGCAGTTCCCTAGCGGAAGCCTACAATGAGCAGTTCTTC
V: TRBV27
size: many
J: TRBJ2-1
D: TRBD2

CDR3: CATSLGQGRTDTQYF
DNA: TGTGCCACCAGCCTCGGACAGGGAAGAACAGATACGCAGTATTTT
V: TRBV24-1
size: many
J: TRBJ2-3
D: TRBD1

CDR3: CASSPDSYGYTF
DNA: TGTGCCAGCAGCCCAGACAGCTATGGCTACACCTTC
V: TRBV9
size: few
J: TRBJ1-2
D: NA

CDR3: CASSARDTKVSPLHF
DNA: TGTGCCAGCAGCGCCCGGGACACCAAGGTTTCACCCCTCCACTTT
V: TRBV9
size: many
J: TRBJ1-6
D: NA

CDR3: CASSLEGGRTIYF
DNA: TGTGCCAGCAGCTTAGAAGGGGGCAGGACCATATATTTT
V: TRBV7-9
size: many
J: TRBJ1-3
D: TRBD1

CDR3: CASSRTSGSADTQYF
DNA: TGTGCCAGCAGCCGAACTAGCGGGAGTGCAGATACGCAGTATTTT
V: TRBV12-3/TRBV12-4
size: many
J: TRBJ2-3
D: TRBD2

CDR3: CASSLEVQAVPYF
DNA: TGCGCCAGCAGCTTGGAGGTTCAAGCAGTCCCGTACTTC
V: TRBV5-1
size: many
J: TRBJ2-7
D: NA

CDR3: CASSYDNEQFF
DNA: TGTGCCAGCTCGTACGACAATGAGCAGTTCTTC
V: TRBV18
size: few
J: TRBJ2-1
D: NA

CDR3: CSASDRANEQYF
DNA: TGCAGTGCTAGCGACAGGGCAAACGAGCAGTACTTC
V: TRBV20-1
size: NA
J: TRBJ2-7
D: TRBD1

CDR3: CASSVLITDQPGDEKLFF
DNA: TGTGCCAGCAGTGTCCTCATAACCGATCAACCGGGGGATGAAAAACTGTTTTTT
V: TRBV25-1
size: NA
J: TRBJ1-4
D: NA

CDR3: CASSRGVPNGNQPQHF
DNA: TGTGCCAGTAGTCGGGGGGTTCCTAATGGCAATCAGCCCCAGCATTTT
V: TRBV19
size: few
J: TRBJ1-5
D: NA

CDR3: CASSLLGNGYTF
DNA: TGTGCCAGCAGTTTATTGGGCAACGGCTACACCTTC
V: TRBV28
size: NA
J: TRBJ1-2
D: NA

CDR3: CASTSDQPQHF
DNA: TGTGCCAGCACATCCGATCAGCCCCAGCATTTT
V: TRBV28
size: NA
J: TRBJ1-5
D: NA

CDR3: CSARDGGRDYGYTF
DNA: TGCAGTGCCCGGGACGGGGGGCGGGACTATGGCTACACCTTC
V: TRBV20-1
size: NA
J: TRBJ1-2
D: NA

CDR3: CASSSGTSAYEQYF
DNA: TGTGCCAGCAGCTCAGGGACTAGCGCGTACGAGCAGTACTTC
V: TRBV7-6
size: many
J: TRBJ2-7
D: TRBD2

CDR3: CASSLWKGQVINEQYF
DNA: TGTGCCAGCAGTTTATGGAAGGGACAGGTAATCAACGAGCAGTACTTC
V: TRBV27
size: many
J: TRBJ2-7
D: TRBD1

CDR3: CASRGQGNEQFF
DNA: TGTGCCAGCAGGGGACAGGGGAATGAGCAGTTCTTC
V: TRBV12-3/TRBV12-4
size: many
J: TRBJ2-1
D: TRBD1

CDR3: CASSLLAEIYNEQFF
DNA: TGCGCCAGCAGCTTACTAGCGGAAATCTACAATGAGCAGTTCTTC
V: TRBV5-1
size: many
J: TRBJ2-1
D: TRBD2

CDR3: CSASEFNYGYTF
DNA: TGCAGTGCTAGCGAATTTAACTATGGCTACACCTTC
V: TRBV20-1
size: few
J: TRBJ1-2
D: NA

CDR3: CASSYFFYEQYF
DNA: TGTGCCAGCAGTTACTTCTTCTACGAGCAGTACTTC
V: TRBV6-2/TRBV6-3
size: many
J: TRBJ2-7
D: NA

CDR3: CASSLDPASTDTQYF
DNA: TGTGCCAGCAGCTTAGATCCAGCGTCCACAGATACGCAGTATTTT
V: TRBV11-2
size: NA
J: TRBJ2-3
D: NA

CDR3: CASSSAGGAQAFF
DNA: TGCGCCAGCAGCAGTGCCGGGGGGGCCCAAGCTTTCTTT
V: TRBV5-1
size: few
J: TRBJ1-1
D: NA

CDR3: CASSEQTHPRSGIETQYF
DNA: TGTGCCAGCAGCGAACAAACCCATCCTAGATCCGGCATAGAGACCCAGTACTTC
V: TRBV2
size: NA
J: TRBJ2-5
D: NA

CDR3: CASSPTQRGTGSYEQYF
DNA: TGTGCCAGCAGCCCGACCCAGCGGGGGACCGGATCCTACGAGCAGTACTTC
V: TRBV7-9
size: few
J: TRBJ2-7
D: TRBD2